Detailed here is one T cell receptor (beta chain). Its specificity is not known. The junction departs from germline at one end; a sequencing error may be responsible. Only in-frame clones appear in the TCRdb table, and some are missing; sequencing was by immunoSEQ multiplex PCR. Of tens of thousands of clones listed, around 88% are singletons. This sample stems from a study of T cell responses to AZD1222 COVID-19 vaccine. Study-level results: All repertoire sampling was performed exclusively after the peak T cell response. Among AZD1222 vaccinees, only six or seven were seropositive at baseline. Donors were mostly white British, more females; clonal diversity possibly underestimated.

The CDR3 is 15 amino acids. Germline-derived CDR1 and CDR2 are SSHAT and FNYEAQ (reference sequence). The chain combines TRBV7-7 with TRBJ2-2; unclear D gene. The sequencing here drew on peripheral blood, taken 28 days after the second AZD1222 dose. This TCR was sampled from an adult who received the AZD1222 COVID-19 vaccine. CDR3 protein: CASSLAGDYTGELFF. The CDR3, as DNA: TGTGCTAGCAGCTTAGCTGGCGATTACACCGGGGAGCTGTTTTTT.